This T cell receptor (beta chain) was documented in a study of blood T cell repertoires in COVID-19. Study-wide context: T cells, B-cell-depleted T cells, or PBMCs provided the cDNA or gDNA that served as material.

Germline loops: CDR1 WNHNN, CDR2 SYGVQD (reference sequence). V dropped 4 bases and J dropped 5; count of bases not matched to a gene: 9. The CDR3 extends over 16 amino acids. In the source study's methods: Counts of nucleated cells, estimated from reference gene primer amplification, were obtained. Profiling relied on immunoSEQ multiplex PCR, and the TCRdb table lists in-frame clones only, not all of them. V and J calls and clone size are copied from that table; D and trimming were computed from the DNA. Here the sample spans some 150,000 clones, 88% being singletons. The chain links TRBV10-1 to TRBJ2-3, with 10 bases lining up with TRBD1. The sample comprised peripheral blood. The receptor comes from a woman between 65 and 79 years old with acute or convalescent COVID-19. CDR3 protein: CASSGPGQGSRDTQYF. DNA for the CDR3: TGCGCCAGCAGTGGACCGGGACAGGGGTCTCGAGATACGCAGTATTTT.